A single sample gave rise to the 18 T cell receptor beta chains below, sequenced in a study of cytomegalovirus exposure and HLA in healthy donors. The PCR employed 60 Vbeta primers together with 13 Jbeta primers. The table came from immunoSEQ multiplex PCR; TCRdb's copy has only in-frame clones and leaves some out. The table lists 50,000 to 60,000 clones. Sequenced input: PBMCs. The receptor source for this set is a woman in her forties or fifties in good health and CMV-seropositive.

The CDR3 bases are TGCGCCAGCAGCCAGGCAACAGGGTCAACTAATGAAAAACTGTTTTTT. Encoded protein: CASSQATGSTNEKLFF. The chain joins TRBV4-1 to TRBJ1-4; D possibly corresponds to TRBD1 (6 bases). V lost 3 bases and J lost 0, with 11 bases in between. Germline CDR1 and CDR2: MGHRA and YSYEKL. The CDR3 runs 16 residues.

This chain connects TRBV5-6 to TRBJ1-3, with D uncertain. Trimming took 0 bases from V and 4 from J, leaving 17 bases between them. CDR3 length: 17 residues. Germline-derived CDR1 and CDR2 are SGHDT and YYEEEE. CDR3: CASSLVFGGGTGNTIYF. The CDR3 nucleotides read TGTGCCAGCAGCTTGGTCTTTGGTGGAGGAACAGGAAACACCATATATTTT.

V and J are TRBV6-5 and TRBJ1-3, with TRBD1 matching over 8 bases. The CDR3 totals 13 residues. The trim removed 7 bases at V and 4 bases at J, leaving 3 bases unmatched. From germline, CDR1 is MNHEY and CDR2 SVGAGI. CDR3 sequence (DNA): TGTGCCAGCACCTGGACAGGGGGAAACACCATATATTTT. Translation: CASTWTGGNTIYF.

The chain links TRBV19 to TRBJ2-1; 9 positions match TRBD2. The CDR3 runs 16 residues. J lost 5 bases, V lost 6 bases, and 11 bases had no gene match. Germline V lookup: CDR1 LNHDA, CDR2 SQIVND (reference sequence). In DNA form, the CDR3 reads TGTGCCAGTAGCCCCCGGGGTAGCGGGAGAGACAATGAGCAGTTCTTC. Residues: CASSPRGSGRDNEQFF.

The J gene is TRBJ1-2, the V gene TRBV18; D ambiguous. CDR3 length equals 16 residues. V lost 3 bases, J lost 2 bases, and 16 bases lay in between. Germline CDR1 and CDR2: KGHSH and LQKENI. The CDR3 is CASSPLAAKPNYGYTF. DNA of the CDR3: TGTGCCAGCTCACCCTTAGCGGCAAAACCGAACTATGGCTACACCTTC. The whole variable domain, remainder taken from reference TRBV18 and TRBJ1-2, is NAGVMQNPRHLVRRRGQEARLRCSPMKGHSHVYWYRQLPEEGLKFMVYLQKENIIDESGMPKERFSAEFPKEGPSILRIQQVVRGDSAAYFCASSPLAAKPNYGYTFGSGTRLTVV.

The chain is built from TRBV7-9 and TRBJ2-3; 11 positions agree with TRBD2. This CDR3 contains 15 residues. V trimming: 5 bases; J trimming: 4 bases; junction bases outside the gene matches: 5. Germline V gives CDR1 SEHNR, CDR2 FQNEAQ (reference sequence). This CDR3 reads CASSPTSGGADTQYF. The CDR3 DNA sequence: TGTGCCAGCAGCCCCACTAGCGGGGGTGCAGATACGCAGTATTTT. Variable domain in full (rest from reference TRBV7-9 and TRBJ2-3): DTGVSQNPRHKITKRGQNVTFRCDPISEHNRLYWYRQTLGQGPEFLTYFQNEAQLEKSRLLSDRFSAERPKGSFSTLEIQRTEQGDSAMYLCASSPTSGGADTQYFGPGTRLTVL.

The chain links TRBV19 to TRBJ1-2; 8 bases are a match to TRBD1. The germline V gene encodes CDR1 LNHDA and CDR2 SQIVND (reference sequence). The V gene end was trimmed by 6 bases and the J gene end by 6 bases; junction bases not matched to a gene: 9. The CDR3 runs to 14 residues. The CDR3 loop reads CASRADRERDGYTF. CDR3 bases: TGTGCCAGTAGAGCGGACAGGGAAAGAGATGGCTACACCTTC.

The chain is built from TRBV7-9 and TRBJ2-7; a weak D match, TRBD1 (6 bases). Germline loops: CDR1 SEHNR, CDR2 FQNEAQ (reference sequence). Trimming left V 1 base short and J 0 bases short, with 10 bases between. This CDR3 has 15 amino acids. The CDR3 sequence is CASSLDQGLSYEQYF. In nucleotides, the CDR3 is TGTGCCAGCAGCTTAGACCAGGGGCTCTCCTACGAGCAGTACTTC.

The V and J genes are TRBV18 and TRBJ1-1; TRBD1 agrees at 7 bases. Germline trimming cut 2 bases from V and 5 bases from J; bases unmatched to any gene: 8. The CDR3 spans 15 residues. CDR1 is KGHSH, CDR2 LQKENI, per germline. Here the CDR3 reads CASSPAGQISTEAFF. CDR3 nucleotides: TGTGCCAGCTCACCAGCGGGACAGATATCGACTGAAGCTTTCTTT.

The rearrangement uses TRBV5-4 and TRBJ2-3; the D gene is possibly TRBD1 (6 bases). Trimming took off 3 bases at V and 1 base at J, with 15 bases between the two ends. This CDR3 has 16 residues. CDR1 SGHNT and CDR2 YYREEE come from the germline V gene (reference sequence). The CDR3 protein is CASSSRNRDRTDTQYF. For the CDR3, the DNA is TGTGCCAGCAGCTCTCGGAACAGGGACCGCACAGATACGCAGTATTTT. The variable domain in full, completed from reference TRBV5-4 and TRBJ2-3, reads ETGVTQSPTHLIKTRGQQVTLRCSSQSGHNTVSWYQQALGQGPQFIFQYYREEENGRGNFPPRFSGLQFPNYSSELNVNALELDDSALYLCASSSRNRDRTDTQYFGPGTRLTVL.

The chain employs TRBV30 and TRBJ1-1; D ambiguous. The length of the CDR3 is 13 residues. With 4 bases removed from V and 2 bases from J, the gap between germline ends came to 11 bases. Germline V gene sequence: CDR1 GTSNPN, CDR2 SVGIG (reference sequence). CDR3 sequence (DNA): TGTGCCTGGACTGGGCAGATCAACACTGAAGCTTTCTTT. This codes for CAWTGQINTEAFF.

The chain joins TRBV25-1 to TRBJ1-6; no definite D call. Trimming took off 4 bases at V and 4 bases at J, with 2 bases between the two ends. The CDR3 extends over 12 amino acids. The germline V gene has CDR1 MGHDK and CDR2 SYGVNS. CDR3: CASSAYNSPLHF. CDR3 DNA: TGTGCCAGCAGTGCGTATAATTCACCCCTCCACTTT.

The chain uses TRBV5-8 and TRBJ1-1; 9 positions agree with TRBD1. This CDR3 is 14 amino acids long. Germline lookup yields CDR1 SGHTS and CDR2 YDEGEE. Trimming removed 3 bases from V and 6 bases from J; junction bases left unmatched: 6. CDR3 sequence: CASSSYRGHSEAFF. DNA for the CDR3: TGTGCCAGCAGCTCGTACAGGGGGCACTCTGAAGCTTTCTTT.

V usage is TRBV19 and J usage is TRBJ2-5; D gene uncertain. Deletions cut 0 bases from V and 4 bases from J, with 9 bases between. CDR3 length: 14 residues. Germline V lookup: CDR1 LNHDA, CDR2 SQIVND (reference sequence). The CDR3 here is CASSIDVFGETQYF. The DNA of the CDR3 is TGTGCCAGTAGTATAGATGTGTTCGGAGAGACCCAGTACTTC.

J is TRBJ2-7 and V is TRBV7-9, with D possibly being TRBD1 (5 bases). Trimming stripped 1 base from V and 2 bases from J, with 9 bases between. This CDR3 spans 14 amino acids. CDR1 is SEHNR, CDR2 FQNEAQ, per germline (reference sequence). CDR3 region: CASSLGQTTYEQYF. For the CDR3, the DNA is TGTGCCAGCAGCTTAGGACAGACCACCTACGAGCAGTACTTC.

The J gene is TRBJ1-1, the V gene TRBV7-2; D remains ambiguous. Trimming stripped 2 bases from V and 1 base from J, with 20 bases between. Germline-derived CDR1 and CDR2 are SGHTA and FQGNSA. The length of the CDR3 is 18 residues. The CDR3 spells CASSLMSRFGFPNTEAFF. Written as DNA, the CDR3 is TGTGCCAGCAGCTTAATGTCGCGGTTCGGGTTTCCGAACACTGAAGCTTTCTTT.

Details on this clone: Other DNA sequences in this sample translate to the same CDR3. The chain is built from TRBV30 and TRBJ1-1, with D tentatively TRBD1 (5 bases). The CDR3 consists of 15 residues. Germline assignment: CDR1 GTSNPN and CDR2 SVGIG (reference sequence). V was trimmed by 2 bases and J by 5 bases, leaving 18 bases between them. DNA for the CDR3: TGTGCCTGGAGTACGACTCACCTCAGGGTTACTGAAGCTTTCTTT. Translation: CAWSTTHLRVTEAFF.

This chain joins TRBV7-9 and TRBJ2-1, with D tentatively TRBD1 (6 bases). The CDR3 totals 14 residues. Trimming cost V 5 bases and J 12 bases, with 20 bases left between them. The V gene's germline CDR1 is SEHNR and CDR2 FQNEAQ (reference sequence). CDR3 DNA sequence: TGTGCCAGCAGCCTCATACAGGGACGTGGTGGGCAGTTCTTC. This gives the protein CASSLIQGRGGQFF.